This is a list of T cell receptor beta chains from one sample in a study of OX40 agonist ivuxolimab in advanced cancers. This table comes from immunoSEQ multiplex PCR, and its TCRdb copy is limited to in-frame clones, with some not included. The table has over 65,000 clones, 86% seen once. The sequenced sample was CD4+ or CD8+ T cells sorted from blood, obtained in a trial of the OX40 agonist ivuxolimab. The source is an adult with an advanced solid tumor such as melanoma, head and neck, liver or kidney cancer. Both conserved end residues are part of each CDR3. The D gene is left open where the match is weak. Clone size is shown for a subset of rows, as once, few, many or a class of expanded clone.

d_call	clone_size	j_call	v_call	cdr3_aa	cdr3_nt
.	.	TRBJ2-7	TRBV30	CAWRSGVYEQYF	TGTGCCTGGAGGTCGGGGGTTTACGAGCAGTACTTC
.	.	TRBJ2-7	TRBV30	CAFTRAASSYEQYF	TGTGCCTTCACTAGGGCGGCGAGCTCCTACGAGCAGTACTTC
.	.	TRBJ2-2	TRBV5-1	CASSLAVLVTNTGELFF	TGCGCCAGCAGCTTGGCAGTACTAGTTACGAACACCGGGGAGCTGTTTTTT
TRBD1	once	TRBJ2-5	TRBV5-1	CASSLGTVEETQYF	TGCGCCAGCAGCCTAGGGACAGTTGAAGAGACCCAGTACTTC
.	once	TRBJ2-3	TRBV6-4	CASSDDSTDTQYF	TGTGCCAGCAGTGATGACAGCACAGATACGCAGTATTTT
TRBD1	.	TRBJ1-5	TRBV6-4	CASSDGQTGIDKQPQHF	TGTGCCAGCAGTGACGGCCAGACAGGGATCGATAAGCAGCCCCAGCATTTT
.	.	TRBJ2-5	TRBV18	CASSPREETQYF	TGTGCCAGCTCACCACGGGAAGAGACCCAGTACTTC
.	.	TRBJ2-3	TRBV11-2	CASSPGRSTQYF	TGTGCCAGCAGCCCTGGGAGGTCTACGCAGTATTTT
.	.	TRBJ2-6	TRBV6-5	CASSSRVLGANVLTF	TGTGCCAGCAGTTCCAGGGTGCTGGGGGCCAACGTCCTGACTTTC
.	.	TRBJ1-5	TRBV19	CASKRQASNQPQHF	TGTGCCAGTAAACGCCAGGCGAGCAATCAGCCCCAGCATTTT
.	.	TRBJ2-7	TRBV7-9	CASIGPAYEQYF	TGTGCCAGCATCGGGCCAGCCTACGAGCAGTACTTC
TRBD2	.	TRBJ2-3	TRBV7-3	CASSSRLAGDNTQYF	TGTGCCAGCAGCTCCCGACTAGCGGGAGACAATACGCAGTATTTT
.	once	TRBJ1-5	TRBV5-1	CASSLTGRNQPQHF	TGCGCCAGCAGCTTGACGGGGCGCAATCAGCCCCAGCATTTT
TRBD1	.	TRBJ2-1	TRBV27	CASTPLGTGGNEQFF	TGTGCCAGCACCCCCCTGGGAACAGGGGGCAATGAGCAGTTCTTC
TRBD1	few	TRBJ1-5	TRBV6-6	CASSPTGTDNQPQHF	TGTGCCAGCAGCCCTACCGGGACAGATAATCAGCCCCAGCATTTT
.	.	TRBJ2-7	TRBV5-1	CASSTDTNSYEQYF	TGCGCCAGCAGCACGGACACCAACTCCTACGAGCAGTACTTC
TRBD1	.	TRBJ2-1	TRBV30	CASDRESNEQFF	TGTGCCTCGGACAGGGAAAGTAATGAGCAGTTCTTC
.	.	TRBJ1-3	TRBV6-5	CASSYQGTGNTIYF	TGTGCCAGCAGTTACCAGGGGACTGGAAACACCATATATTTT
.	.	TRBJ1-1	TRBV7-8	CASSKQGLNTEAFF	TGTGCCAGCAGCAAACAGGGCCTGAACACTGAAGCTTTCTTT
.	few	TRBJ2-7	TRBV29-1	CSVRVSYEQYF	TGCAGCGTTAGAGTGTCCTACGAGCAGTACTTC
.	once	TRBJ1-3	TRBV7-2	CASSLYVSGNTIYF	TGTGCCAGCAGCCTTTACGTCTCTGGAAACACCATATATTTT
.	few	TRBJ1-6	TRBV30	CAWSLEGHSPLHF	TGTGCCTGGAGTTTGGAAGGCCATTCACCCCTCCACTTT
TRBD1	.	TRBJ1-2	TRBV5-1	CASSLAGTAGYTF	TGCGCCAGCAGCTTGGCCGGGACAGCTGGCTACACCTTC
TRBD2	.	TRBJ2-7	TRBV30	CAWRRSGTSYEQYF	TGTGCCTGGAGACGAAGCGGGACCTCCTACGAGCAGTACTTC
TRBD1	.	TRBJ1-2	TRBV5-4	CASSHRDRGALGYTF	TGTGCCAGCAGCCACCGGGACAGGGGGGCGTTGGGCTACACCTTC
.	.	TRBJ1-5	TRBV27	CASSFGGNQPQHF	TGTGCCAGCAGTTTTGGGGGGAACCAGCCCCAGCATTTT
TRBD2	.	TRBJ2-5	TRBV18	CASSPQGLAETQYF	TGTGCCAGCTCACCCCAGGGACTAGCGGAGACCCAGTACTTC
TRBD2	.	TRBJ2-3	TRBV6-1	CASSEDRRGGRGQYF	TGTGCCAGCAGTGAAGATCGGCGGGGGGGCCGAGGGCAGTATTTT
.	once	TRBJ2-6	TRBV6-6	CASSSVSGANVLTF	TGTGCCAGCAGTTCCGTCTCTGGGGCCAACGTCCTGACTTTC
.	.	TRBJ1-4	TRBV6-5	CASSYSPAGLNEKLFF	TGTGCCAGCAGTTACAGCCCCGCGGGACTTAATGAAAAACTGTTTTTT
.	few	TRBJ2-7	TRBV7-6	CASSAGTHYEQYF	TGTGCCAGCAGCGCAGGGACCCACTACGAGCAGTACTTC
.	.	TRBJ2-1	TRBV11-1	CASSRTLEQREQFF	TGTGCCAGCAGTCGCACGTTGGAACAGCGAGAGCAGTTCTTC
TRBD2	.	TRBJ2-3	TRBV2	CASRLSGGRSTDTQYF	TGTGCCAGCAGGCTTAGCGGGGGGCGGAGCACAGATACGCAGTATTTT
.	.	TRBJ2-3	TRBV7-9	CASSDYGTSSTDTQYF	TGTGCCAGCAGCGATTACGGGACATCAAGCACAGATACGCAGTATTTT
.	.	TRBJ1-5	TRBV23-1	CASIAGSNQPQHF	TGCGCCAGCATTGCCGGCAGCAATCAGCCCCAGCATTTT
.	.	TRBJ1-4	TRBV19	CASTPEAFREKLFF	TGTGCCAGTACCCCGGAAGCCTTTCGCGAAAAACTGTTTTTT
.	.	TRBJ2-7	TRBV11-1	CASSFQGSSYEQYF	TGTGCCAGCAGCTTCCAGGGGAGCTCCTACGAGCAGTACTTC
TRBD1	few	TRBJ2-4	TRBV9	CASSGDRVGDIQYF	TGTGCCAGCAGCGGCGACAGGGTGGGGGACATTCAGTACTTC
.	few	TRBJ1-4	TRBV19	CASGQLEKLFF	TGTGCCAGCGGACAGCTTGAAAAACTGTTTTTT
TRBD1	.	TRBJ2-2	TRBV2	CASITQGSTGELFF	TGTGCCAGCATTACACAGGGGAGCACCGGGGAGCTGTTTTTT
.	.	TRBJ1-5	TRBV28	CASRMRGNQPQHF	TGTGCCAGCAGGATGAGGGGGAATCAGCCCCAGCATTTT
TRBD1	.	TRBJ1-5	TRBV7-9	CASSKTGDQPQHF	TGTGCCAGCAGCAAGACAGGGGATCAGCCCCAGCATTTT
.	.	TRBJ2-2	TRBV19	CASRSRQAGSTGELFF	TGTGCCAGTAGGTCCCGACAGGCGGGGAGCACCGGGGAGCTGTTTTTT
.	few	TRBJ2-5	TRBV30	CAWSDTGSAETQYF	TGTGCCTGGAGCGATACAGGGAGCGCTGAGACCCAGTACTTC
.	.	TRBJ2-7	TRBV9	CASSVGPTGDYEQYF	TGTGCCAGCAGCGTAGGGCCCACGGGGGACTACGAGCAGTACTTC
.	once	TRBJ2-7	TRBV21-1	CASRQKAYEQYF	TGTGCCAGCAGACAGAAGGCCTACGAGCAGTACTTC
.	.	TRBJ1-3	TRBV30	CAWNPGRLENTIYF	TGTGCCTGGAATCCGGGTCGGTTGGAAAACACCATATATTTT
.	.	TRBJ2-7	TRBV6-6	CASSWKREQYF	TGTGCCAGCAGTTGGAAACGGGAGCAGTACTTC
.	.	TRBJ2-3	TRBV9	CASSRRGVVSTDTQYF	TGTGCCAGCAGCCGGAGGGGGGTCGTAAGCACAGATACGCAGTATTTT
TRBD2	.	TRBJ2-3	TRBV9	CASSVGLAGEDTQYF	TGTGCCAGCAGCGTAGGACTAGCGGGAGAGGATACGCAGTATTTT
.	.	TRBJ1-5	TRBV27	CASRLRGTSNQPQHF	TGTGCCAGCAGACTTCGAGGGACGAGCAATCAGCCCCAGCATTTT
.	once	TRBJ2-2	TRBV7-8	CASSERGAAGELFF	TGTGCCAGCAGTGAGAGGGGGGCGGCCGGGGAGCTGTTTTTT
TRBD2	.	TRBJ2-3	TRBV7-9	CASSSSGSTDTQYF	TGTGCCAGCAGCTCTAGCGGGAGCACAGATACGCAGTATTTT
.	.	TRBJ1-1	TRBV11-2	CASSSPRNTEAFF	TGTGCCAGCAGCTCACCACGGAACACTGAAGCTTTCTTT
.	.	TRBJ2-1	TRBV7-2	CASSLGYNEQFF	TGTGCCAGCAGCTTGGGGTACAATGAGCAGTTCTTC
.	once	TRBJ2-5	TRBV7-2	CASSSSSAQETQYF	TGTGCCAGCAGCTCATCTAGCGCCCAAGAGACCCAGTACTTC
TRBD2	.	TRBJ2-1	TRBV7-2	CASVRLAGANEQFF	TGTGCCAGCGTGCGACTAGCAGGCGCGAATGAGCAGTTCTTC
TRBD2	.	TRBJ2-3	TRBV4-1	CASSQSRAGATDTQYF	TGCGCCAGCAGCCAATCCCGAGCGGGAGCCACAGATACGCAGTATTTT
TRBD1	.	TRBJ2-3	TRBV25-1	CASNRQGADTQYF	TGTGCCAGCAATCGACAGGGGGCAGATACGCAGTATTTT